Reported below is one TCR beta chain. This sample is part of a study of blood T cell repertoires in COVID-19. In the study overall: Samples taken during acute and convalescent COVID-19 were collected in the United States, Italy and Spain. Nucleic acid was either cDNA or gDNA, and it came from T cells, B-cell-depleted T cells, or PBMCs.

Authors' methods: Reference gene primer amplification in the assay estimated nucleated cell counts. Produced via immunoSEQ multiplex PCR; TCRdb's table is partial and in-frame only. That table is the source of V, J and clone size, and D and trimming were worked out from the DNA. The table has hundreds of thousands of clones, 90% to 95% seen once. V trimming: 4 bases; J trimming: 6 bases; junction bases outside the gene matches: 4. Germline V gene sequence: CDR1 SGHTS, CDR2 YDEGEE. This CDR3 region has 13 residues. This sequence joins TRBV5-8 and TRBJ1-5; 7 positions agree with TRBD1. The receptor was isolated from a woman younger than 30 who had recovered from COVID-19. What was sequenced was peripheral blood. The CDR3 is CASSLTGVQPQHF. CDR3 in DNA: TGTGCCAGCAGCCTAACAGGGGTTCAGCCCCAGCATTTT.